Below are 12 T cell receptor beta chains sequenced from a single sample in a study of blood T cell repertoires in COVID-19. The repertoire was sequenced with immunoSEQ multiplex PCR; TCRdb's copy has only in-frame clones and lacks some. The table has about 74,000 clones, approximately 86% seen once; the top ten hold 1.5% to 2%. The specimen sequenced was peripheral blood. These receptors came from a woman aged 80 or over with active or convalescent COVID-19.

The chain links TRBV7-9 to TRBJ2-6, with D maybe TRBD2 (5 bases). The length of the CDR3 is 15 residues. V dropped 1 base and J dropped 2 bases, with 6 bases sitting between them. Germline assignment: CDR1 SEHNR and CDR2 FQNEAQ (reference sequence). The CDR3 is CASSLEEAGANVLTF. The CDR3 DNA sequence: TGTGCCAGCAGCTTAGAGGAGGCTGGGGCCAACGTCCTGACTTTC.

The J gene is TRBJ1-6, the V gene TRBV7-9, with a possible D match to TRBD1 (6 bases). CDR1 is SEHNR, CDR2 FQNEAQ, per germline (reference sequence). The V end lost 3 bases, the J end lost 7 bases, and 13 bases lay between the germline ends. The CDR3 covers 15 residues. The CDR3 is CASSLVPRGNSPLHF. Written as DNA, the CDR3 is TGTGCCAGCAGCTTGGTGCCGAGGGGGAATTCACCCCTCCACTTT.

The CDR3 protein is CASSPGTSGSTDTQYF. The CDR3 DNA is TGTGCCAGCAGCCCGGGGACTAGCGGAAGCACAGATACGCAGTATTTT. V is TRBV7-2 and J is TRBJ2-3; 11 bases are a match to TRBD2. The junction had 4 bases not matched to a gene; V was cut back by 5 bases and J by 0 bases. The germline gives CDR1 SGHTA, CDR2 FQGNSA. This CDR3 has 16 residues.

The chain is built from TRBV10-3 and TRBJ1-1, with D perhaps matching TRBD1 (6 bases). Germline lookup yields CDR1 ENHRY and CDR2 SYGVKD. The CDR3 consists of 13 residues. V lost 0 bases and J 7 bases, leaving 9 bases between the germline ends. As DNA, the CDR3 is TGTGCCATCAGTGAGTCCGCAGGGGATGAAGCTTTCTTT. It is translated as CAISESAGDEAFF.

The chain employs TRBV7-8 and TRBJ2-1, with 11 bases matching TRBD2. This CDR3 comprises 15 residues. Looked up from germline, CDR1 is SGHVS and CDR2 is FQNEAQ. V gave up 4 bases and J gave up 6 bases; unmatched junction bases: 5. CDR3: CASSSASGRFNEQFF. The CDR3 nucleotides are TGTGCCAGCAGCTCTGCTAGCGGGAGGTTCAATGAGCAGTTCTTC.

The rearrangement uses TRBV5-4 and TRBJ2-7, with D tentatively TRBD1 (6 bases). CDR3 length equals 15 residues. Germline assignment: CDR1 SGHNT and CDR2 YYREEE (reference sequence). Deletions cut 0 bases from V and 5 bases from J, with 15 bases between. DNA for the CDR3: TGTGCCAGCAGCTTGGTCGGTGTCAGGGGACACGAGCAGTACTTC. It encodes CASSLVGVRGHEQYF.

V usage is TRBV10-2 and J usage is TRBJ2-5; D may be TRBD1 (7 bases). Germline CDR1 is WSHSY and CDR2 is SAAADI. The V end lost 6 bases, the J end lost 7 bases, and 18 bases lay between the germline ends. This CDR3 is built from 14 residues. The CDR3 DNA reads TGCGCCAGCAGGGCCGGGACAGCGGGCGGGACCCAGTACTTC. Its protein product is CASRAGTAGGTQYF.

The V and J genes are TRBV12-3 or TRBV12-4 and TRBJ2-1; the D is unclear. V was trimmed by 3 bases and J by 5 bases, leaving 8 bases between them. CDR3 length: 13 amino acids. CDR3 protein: CASSLSPNNEQFF. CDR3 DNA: TGTGCCAGCAGTTTGTCCCCCAACAATGAGCAGTTCTTC.

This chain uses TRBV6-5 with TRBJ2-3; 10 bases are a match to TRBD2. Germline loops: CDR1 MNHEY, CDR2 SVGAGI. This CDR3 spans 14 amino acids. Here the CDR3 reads CAANLAGVEDTQYF. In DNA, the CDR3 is TGTGCTGCTAACCTAGCGGGAGTGGAAGATACGCAGTATTTT.

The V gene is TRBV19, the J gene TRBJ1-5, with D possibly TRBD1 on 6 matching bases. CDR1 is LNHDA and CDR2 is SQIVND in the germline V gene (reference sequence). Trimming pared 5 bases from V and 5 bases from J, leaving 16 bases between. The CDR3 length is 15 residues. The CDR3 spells CASSPHRVWDQPQHF. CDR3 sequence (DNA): TGTGCCAGTAGTCCGCACAGGGTTTGGGATCAGCCCCAGCATTTT.

CDR3 loop: CATSRDIRGWAFF. The CDR3 bases are TGTGCCACCAGCAGAGATATCAGGGGGTGGGCTTTCTTT. The J gene is TRBJ1-1, the V gene TRBV15, with 7 bases that match TRBD1. Germline CDR1 LNHNV, CDR2 YYDKDF (reference sequence). The J segment lost 11 bases and the V segment lost 0 bases, leaving 6 bases of the junction unmatched. The CDR3 sequence is 13 residues long. Full variable domain (missing parts from reference TRBV15 and TRBJ1-1): DAMVIQNPRYQVTQFGKPVTLSCSQTLNHNVMYWYQQKSSQAPKLLFHYYDKDFNNEADTPDNFQSRRPNTSFCFLDIRSPGLGDTAMYLCATSRDIRGWAFFGQGTRLTVV.

Here the CDR3 reads CASSYSRGGRTEAFF. Written as DNA, the CDR3 is TGTGCCAGCAGTTACTCGAGAGGGGGTCGAACTGAAGCTTTCTTT. The rearrangement joins TRBV6-2 or TRBV6-3 to TRBJ1-1; the D gene is possibly TRBD1 (6 bases). The CDR3 has 15 amino acids. The ends were cut back, 0 bases at V and 5 bases at J, with 13 bases in the middle. Germline assignment: CDR1 MNHEY and CDR2 SVGEGT.